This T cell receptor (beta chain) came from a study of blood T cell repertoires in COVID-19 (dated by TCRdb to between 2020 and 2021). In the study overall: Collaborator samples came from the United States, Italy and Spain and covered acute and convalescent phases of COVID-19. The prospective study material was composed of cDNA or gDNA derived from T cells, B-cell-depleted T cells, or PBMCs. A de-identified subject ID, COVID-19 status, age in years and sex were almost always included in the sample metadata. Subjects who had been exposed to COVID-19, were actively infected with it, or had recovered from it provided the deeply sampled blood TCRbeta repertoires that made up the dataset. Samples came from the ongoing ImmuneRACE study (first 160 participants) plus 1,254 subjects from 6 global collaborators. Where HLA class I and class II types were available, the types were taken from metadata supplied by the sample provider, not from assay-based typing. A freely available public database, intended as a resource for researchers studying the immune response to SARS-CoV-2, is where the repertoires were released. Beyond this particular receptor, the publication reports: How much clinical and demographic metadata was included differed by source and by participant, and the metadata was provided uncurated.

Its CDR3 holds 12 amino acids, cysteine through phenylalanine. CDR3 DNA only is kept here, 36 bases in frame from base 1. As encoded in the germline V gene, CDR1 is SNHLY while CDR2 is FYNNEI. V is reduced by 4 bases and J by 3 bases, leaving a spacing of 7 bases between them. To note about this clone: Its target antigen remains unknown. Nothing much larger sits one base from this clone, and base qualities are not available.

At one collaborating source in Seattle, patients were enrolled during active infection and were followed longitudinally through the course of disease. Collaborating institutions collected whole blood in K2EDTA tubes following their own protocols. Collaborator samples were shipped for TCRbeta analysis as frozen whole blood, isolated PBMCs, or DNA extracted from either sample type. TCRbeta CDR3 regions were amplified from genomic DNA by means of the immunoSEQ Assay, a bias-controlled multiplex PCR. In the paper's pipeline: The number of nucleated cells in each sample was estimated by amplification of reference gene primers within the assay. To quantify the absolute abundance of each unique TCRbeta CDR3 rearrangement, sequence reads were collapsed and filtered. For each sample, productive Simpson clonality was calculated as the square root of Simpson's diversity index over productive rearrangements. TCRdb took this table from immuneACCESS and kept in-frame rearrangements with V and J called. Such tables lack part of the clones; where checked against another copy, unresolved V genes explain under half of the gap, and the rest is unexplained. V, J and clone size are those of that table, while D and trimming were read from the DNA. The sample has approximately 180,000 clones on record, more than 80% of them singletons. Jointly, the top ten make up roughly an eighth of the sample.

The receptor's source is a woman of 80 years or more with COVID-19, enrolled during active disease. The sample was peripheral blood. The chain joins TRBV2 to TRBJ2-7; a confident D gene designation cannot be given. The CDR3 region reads CASSGSNYEQYF. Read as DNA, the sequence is TGTGCCAGCAGTGGGAGTAACTACGAGCAGTACTTC.